The TCR beta chain under discussion was sequenced for a study of blood T cell repertoires in COVID-19. Overall study: In each case, the material was cDNA or gDNA derived from T cells, B-cell-depleted T cells, or PBMCs.

Germline V gene data show CDR1 as SQVTM and CDR2 as ANQGSEA. Trimming left V 0 bases short and J 8 bases short, with 16 bases between. This CDR3 region has 14 residues. Profiled with immunoSEQ multiplex PCR; TCRdb holds only in-frame clones, not every one. In the table there are roughly 150,000 clones, 84% of which are singletons. What was sequenced was peripheral blood. The clonotype was recovered from an elderly woman with COVID-19, enrolled during active disease. V usage is TRBV29-1 and J usage is TRBJ1-2, with D possibly being TRBD1 (5 bases). As DNA, the CDR3 is TGCAGCGTTGAAGATCGGGGGGTTCTCCTCGGCTACACCTTC. Its protein is CSVEDRGVLLGYTF.